The rows below give T cell receptor beta chains drawn from one sample of a study of Ad26.COV2.S vaccination and SARS-CoV-2 variants. TCRdb's copy holds only in-frame clones and misses some; the assay was immunoSEQ multiplex PCR. This sample has about 320,000 clones, with 70% to 90% found just once. Sequenced here: peripheral blood, sampled in a trial of Ad26.COV2.S vaccine versus placebo. All receptors come from a person aged 18-65 years who received the Ad26.COV2.S COVID-19 vaccine or a placebo. CDR3s include the opening cysteine and the closing phenylalanine or tryptophan. D genes are given only for firm matches. Size tells how often a clone was seen (once, few, many) or the class of an expanded clone, and some rows leave it out.

j_gene | d_gene | v_gene | abundance | CDR3nt | CDR3aa
TRBJ1-6 | NA | TRBV7-8 | NA | TGTGCCAGCAGCTTGGACAGCAAATATAATTCACCCCTCCACTTT | CASSLDSKYNSPLHF
TRBJ1-1 | TRBD1 | TRBV9 | NA | TGTGCCAGCAGCGCGGACAGGGACACTGAAGCTTTCTTT | CASSADRDTEAFF
TRBJ1-6 | NA | TRBV5-6 | NA | TGTGCCAGCAGCTTAGGTCGGCTTAATTCACCCCTCCACTTT | CASSLGRLNSPLHF
TRBJ2-5 | NA | TRBV5-6 | NA | TGTGCCAGCAGCTTGGTGCCTGATGGGGGAGAGACCCAGTACTTC | CASSLVPDGGETQYF
TRBJ1-4 | TRBD1 | TRBV10-3 | NA | TGTGCCATCAGGAACAGGGGTGATGAAAAACTGTTTTTT | CAIRNRGDEKLFF
TRBJ1-2 | TRBD1 | TRBV4-2 | NA | TGTGCCAGCAGCCAAGACCTCGACAGGGGGTCCTATGGCTACACCTTC | CASSQDLDRGSYGYTF
TRBJ1-2 | NA | TRBV7-2 | NA | TGTGCCAGCAGCCGAACAGGACCATATGGCTACACCTTC | CASSRTGPYGYTF
TRBJ1-1 | NA | TRBV19 | NA | TGTGCCAGTAGCAAGCGAGCTTCGGGGACTGAAGCTTTCTTT | CASSKRASGTEAFF
TRBJ2-1 | NA | TRBV23-1 | NA | TGCGCCAGCAGTCCTCAGTTATGGGGGTGGCAAGTCTGTATAAACAATGAGCAGTTCTTC | CASSPQLWGWQVCINNEQFF
TRBJ1-5 | NA | TRBV2 | once | TGTGCCAGCAGTAAGGACACGAGCAATCAGCCCCAGCATTTT | CASSKDTSNQPQHF
TRBJ2-1 | NA | TRBV7-8 | many | TGTGCCAGCAGCTTAGGTCCTGTCAGTGAGCAGTTCTTC | CASSLGPVSEQFF
TRBJ2-7 | NA | TRBV30 | NA | TGTGCCTGGAGTGTGCAGAGCTCCTACGAGCAGTACTTC | CAWSVQSSYEQYF
TRBJ1-2 | NA | TRBV30 | NA | TGTGCCTGGAGTGAACAGATCTTTGGCTACACCTTC | CAWSEQIFGYTF
TRBJ1-2 | TRBD1 | TRBV4-2 | few | TGTGCCAGCAGCCAAGAAGGGACAGGAGGGTCTGGCTACACCTTC | CASSQEGTGGSGYTF
TRBJ1-3 | TRBD1 | TRBV2 | once | TGTGCCAGCAGACCTTTGGACAGGGGGTCTGGAAACACCATATATTTT | CASRPLDRGSGNTIYF
TRBJ1-2 | NA | TRBV19 | NA | TGTGCCAGTAGTATAAAGTGGACAGTTAATAACTATGGCTACACCTTC | CASSIKWTVNNYGYTF
TRBJ2-3 | TRBD2 | TRBV9 | NA | TGTGCCAGCAGCCTCCGGGGGGGCGTAACCCCCCCAGATACGCAGTATTTT | CASSLRGGVTPPDTQYF
TRBJ2-1 | NA | TRBV7-7 | NA | TGTGCTAGCAGCTTAGGGGTGGGGGGACCTCTTTCCTACAATGAGCAGTTCTTC | CASSLGVGGPLSYNEQFF
TRBJ1-4 | NA | TRBV30 | NA | TGTGCCTGGTTGCGGAGGGGGAATGAAAAACTGTTTTTT | CAWLRRGNEKLFF
TRBJ2-5 | TRBD2 | TRBV9 | NA | TGTGCCAGCAGCGTAGCCGCCGGACTAGTAGTCGAGACCCAGTACTTC | CASSVAAGLVVETQYF
TRBJ2-2 | TRBD2 | TRBV5-1 | NA | TGCGCCAGCAGCCCGAATCCTGGTAGCGGGGGATCCGGGGAGCTGTTTTTT | CASSPNPGSGGSGELFF
TRBJ1-1 | TRBD1 | TRBV27 | NA | TGTGCCAGCAGTCCGCGACAGGGATATGCAGTACTGGAAGCTTTCTTT | CASSPRQGYAVLEAFF
TRBJ1-1 | NA | TRBV6-5 | NA | TGTGCCAGCCTTGAGACCCAAAGGACTGAAGCTTTCTTT | CASLETQRTEAFF
TRBJ1-1 | TRBD1 | TRBV6-2/TRBV6-3 | few | TGTGCCAGCAGTTACGTCGGCAGGGGGCTTGAAACTGAAGCTTTCTTT | CASSYVGRGLETEAFF
TRBJ2-2 | NA | TRBV27 | few | TGTGCCAGCAGTTTAGGCCCGAGGGGCACCGGGGAGCTGTTTTTT | CASSLGPRGTGELFF
TRBJ1-1 | NA | TRBV12-3/TRBV12-4 | once | TGTGCCAGCACCGGGACTGCGAACACTGAAGCTTTCTTT | CASTGTANTEAFF
TRBJ1-3 | NA | TRBV5-1 | few | TGCGCCAGCAGCTCCGACTTCTCTGGAAACACCATATATTTT | CASSSDFSGNTIYF
TRBJ1-2 | NA | TRBV9 | NA | TGTGCCAGCAGCAGGGAGGGGGGACCGAGCGGCTACACCTTC | CASSREGGPSGYTF
TRBJ1-6 | NA | TRBV19 | NA | TGTGCCAGTACCGCCCAGGCCCGTAATTCACCCCTCCACTTT | CASTAQARNSPLHF
TRBJ2-6 | NA | TRBV7-2 | NA | TGTGCCAGCAGCTTATCGGGTGGGGCCAACGTCCTGACTTTC | CASSLSGGANVLTF
TRBJ2-2 | NA | TRBV28 | NA | TGTGCCAGCAAGGGGTATTCGAACACCGGGGAGCTGTTTTTT | CASKGYSNTGELFF
TRBJ1-2 | NA | TRBV3-1/TRBV3-2 | NA | TGTGCCAGCAGCCCGGGCCCGTCTAACTATGGCTACACCTTC | CASSPGPSNYGYTF
TRBJ1-4 | NA | TRBV19 | once | TGTGCCAGTAGTACAGGGGCGACTAATGAAAAACTGTTTTTT | CASSTGATNEKLFF
TRBJ2-6 | NA | TRBV15 | few | TGTGCCACCAGCAGCGCCTCAGGGACTGGGGCCAACGTCCTGACTTTC | CATSSASGTGANVLTF
TRBJ2-7 | NA | TRBV18 | NA | TGTGCCAGCTCACGGGGCTCCGGGACAATCTCCTACGAGCAGTACTTC | CASSRGSGTISYEQYF
TRBJ1-2 | NA | TRBV30 | NA | TGTGCCTGGAACGCCATTAACTATGGCTACACCTTC | CAWNAINYGYTF
TRBJ1-1 | NA | TRBV7-9 | few | TGTGCCAGCAGCTTTACGGGGGGAAAGGGGACTGAAGCTTTCTTT | CASSFTGGKGTEAFF
TRBJ2-2 | NA | TRBV7-9 | once | TGTGCCAGCAGTATAGCGGGGACAGTCTTAACCGGGGAGCTGTTTTTT | CASSIAGTVLTGELFF
TRBJ2-3 | NA | TRBV4-2 | few | TGTGCCAGCAGCCAAGATCCCCCCGATACGCAGTATTTT | CASSQDPPDTQYF
TRBJ2-5 | NA | TRBV14 | NA | TGTGCCAGCAGCCAAATCGACCGACAGGAACAAGAGACCCAGTACTTC | CASSQIDRQEQETQYF
TRBJ1-2 | NA | TRBV27 | NA | TGTGCCAGCAGTCCGCGGGGGTATGGCTACACCTTC | CASSPRGYGYTF
TRBJ2-1 | NA | TRBV7-2 | NA | TGTGCCAGCAGCCCTCTAATAGGCAGTAACAATGAGCAGTTCTTC | CASSPLIGSNNEQFF
TRBJ2-2 | TRBD1 | TRBV24-1 | NA | TGTGCCACCAGTGACCCAGCAGGGGGCAACACCGGGGAGCTGTTTTTT | CATSDPAGGNTGELFF
TRBJ1-6 | NA | TRBV6-2/TRBV6-3 | NA | TGTGCCAGCACCCCCGGGCTTCAGCCTGGGCCTTCACCCCTCCACTTT | CASTPGLQPGPSPLHF
TRBJ1-2 | NA | TRBV4-3 | NA | TGCGCCAGCAGCCAAGATCCACGAGGGGTGGAGGGCTACACCTTC | CASSQDPRGVEGYTF
TRBJ2-1 | TRBD1 | TRBV7-2 | NA | TGTGCCAGCAGCTCTCGAGCGACAGGGCATTTTGAGCAGTTCTTC | CASSSRATGHFEQFF
TRBJ1-4 | NA | TRBV9 | NA | TGTGCCAGCAGCGTAGAGGGTCAGAATGAAAAACTGTTTTTT | CASSVEGQNEKLFF
TRBJ2-1 | TRBD2 | TRBV7-7 | NA | TGTGCTAGCAGTCCGACTAGCGGGGCCCTCGGGGAGCAGTTCTTC | CASSPTSGALGEQFF
TRBJ1-5 | NA | TRBV7-2 | NA | TGTGCCAGCAGCCCTAGTCCCAGGAATCAGCCCCAGCATTTT | CASSPSPRNQPQHF
TRBJ1-1 | NA | TRBV7-9 | NA | TGTGCCAGCAGCTTAGAGTATATTGGTGGGGGAGGTGGGAACACTGAAGCTTTCTTT | CASSLEYIGGGGGNTEAFF
TRBJ1-5 | TRBD1 | TRBV7-8 | NA | TGTGCCAGCAGCACCTGGACAGGGACTAACAATCAGCCCCAGCATTTT | CASSTWTGTNNQPQHF